This T cell receptor (beta chain) was obtained from a study of T-cell memory formation after mild COVID-19. Study observations and caveats: Day 15 to 85 contracting clones showed balanced CD4/CD8; day 15 to 37 expanders favored CD4+. Clones from the second wave (peaking day 37) had unconfirmed SARS-CoV-2 specificity.

TCRdb re-called the 5' RACE reads through MiXCR, storing one row per CDR3 protein. The sample records 550,000 to 650,000 distinct CDR3 sequences, approximately 15% being singletons. A word on this clonotype: Its antigen is as yet unknown.

There are 14 residues in the CDR3. V lost 3 bases to trimming and J lost 1 base, with 8 bases between them. CDR1 and CDR2 (germline): LNHDA, SQIVND (reference sequence). Sequencing input: PBMCs or a T cell subset sorted from them (not recorded which). This TCR was recovered from an adult woman who had mild COVID-19 (a few samples of this study predate the infection). Cell type and time point are not known. This sequence joins TRBV19 and TRBJ2-3; D is undetermined. The DNA for the CDR3 is TGTGCCAGTAGTATCCCGGGCGGCACAGATACGCAGTATTTT. Residues: CASSIPGGTDTQYF.